Listed here are 6 T cell receptor beta chains from one sample, sequenced in a study of blood T cells in healthy people across ages. Next came a second PCR, run for about 7 to 12 cycles, which used a sample-barcoded 5' primer along with a J-beta primer mix. One entry per CDR3 protein, called by TCRdb with MiXCR from the 5' RACE reads. The top ten clones hold around 16% of a sample with about 640,000 distinct CDR3 sequences, about 30% of them seen once. Sequenced: blood. These receptors all stem from a woman of 80 years or more in good health.

This clonotype was detected a few times. The chain has TRBV30 and TRBJ2-5; 7 bases agree with TRBD1. Germline CDR1 reads GTSNPN; CDR2 reads SVGIG (reference sequence). This CDR3 is built from 14 residues. With 2 bases clipped from V and 3 bases from J, the junction kept 6 bases outside the gene matches. This CDR3 is CAWSPGTVKETQYF. CDR3 nucleotides: TGTGCCTGGAGTCCCGGGACAGTTAAAGAGACCCAGTACTTC.

Details on this clonotype: Given a much more abundant clone one base away, this may be a read error. The chain is built from TRBV20-1 and TRBJ1-4, with D hard to call. Deletions cut 5 bases from V and 0 bases from J, with 13 bases between. This CDR3 has 15 amino acids. Per the germline V gene, CDR1 is DFQATT and CDR2 is SNEGSKA (reference sequence). The CDR3 DNA follows: TGCAGTGCTCCGGGCAGGCGGGCAACTAATGAAAAACTGTTTTTT. Translation: CSAPGRRATNEKLFF.

This clonotype showed up just a few times. Sequence at one end of the junction differs from germline and may be a read error. The J gene is TRBJ1-5, the V gene TRBV20-1, with unresolved D. CDR3 length: 15 residues. Germline-derived CDR1 and CDR2 are DFQATT and SNEGSKA (reference sequence). The CDR3 coding sequence is TGCAGTGCTAGAGTTCCGGGAGGAAGCAATCAGCCTCAGCATTTT. It encodes CSARVPGGSNQPQHF.

This clonotype was detected a few times. This rearrangement joins TRBV29-1 to TRBJ1-2; D is unresolved. The CDR3 is made up of 14 amino acids. CDR1 and CDR2 (germline): SQVTM, ANQGSEA. V was clipped by 0 bases and J by 8 bases, with 16 bases between them. CDR3 coding DNA: TGCAGCGTTGAAGATCTTCCAGAGTCCAGGGGCTACACCTTC. Protein sequence: CSVEDLPESRGYTF.

The table lists this clonotype with many counts. The rearrangement uses TRBV6-5 and TRBJ1-2, with 8 positions matching TRBD1. The CDR3 contains 16 residues. The V segment lost 0 bases and the J segment 7 bases; nucleotides outside the gene matches: 10. The germline V gene encodes CDR1 MNHEY and CDR2 SVGAGI. CDR3 bases: TGTGCCAGCAGTTACTCAGGGGCCGCAGGGGGCGGTGGCTACACCTTC. Protein sequence: CASSYSGAAGGGGYTF.

On this clonotype: A clone one base away is much larger, so this may be a read error. CDR3 bases: TGTGCCATCGGTGAAGAAGCAGGAGGTAACTATGGCTACACCTTC. Amino acids: CAIGEEAGGNYGYTF. V gene TRBV10-3 combines with J gene TRBJ1-2; D is unresolved. Germline CDR1 is ENHRY and CDR2 is SYGVKD. The CDR3 consists of 15 residues.